A selection of T cell receptor beta chains follows, all from one sample in a study of blood T cell repertoires in COVID-19. Only in-frame clones appear in the TCRdb table, and some are missing; sequencing was by immunoSEQ multiplex PCR. The sample includes about 160,000 clones, more than 80% of them seen just once. Material for sequencing was peripheral blood. These receptors all come from a man between 70 and 80 years old with acute or convalescent COVID-19. Both conserved end residues are part of each CDR3. A D gene is named only where the DNA matches it firmly. Not every row has a clone size; where given, it reads once, few, many or a size class.

j_call v_call d_call clone_size cdr3_aa cdr3_nt
TRBJ1-2 TRBV12-3/TRBV12-4 TRBD1 NA CASSHRGGYTF TGTGCCAGCAGTCACAGGGGTGGCTACACCTTC
TRBJ1-2 TRBV5-4 NA NA CASSRWGGANYGYTF TGTGCCAGCAGCCGTTGGGGGGGGGCTAACTATGGCTACACCTTC
TRBJ1-5 TRBV28 TRBD1 NA CASSLWDRGVRLGNQPQHF TGTGCCAGCAGTTTATGGGACAGGGGTGTCCGATTGGGCAATCAGCCCCAGCATTTT
TRBJ1-2 TRBV19 NA NA CASSPTGLANYGYTF TGTGCCAGTAGTCCGACAGGCCTGGCTAACTATGGCTACACCTTC
TRBJ2-7 TRBV2 NA few CASSYQQDYYEQYF TGTGCCAGCAGCTACCAGCAGGATTACTACGAGCAGTACTTC
TRBJ1-5 TRBV11-3 NA once CASSWGSGRYSNQPQHF TGTGCCAGCAGCTGGGGCAGCGGGCGATATAGCAATCAGCCCCAGCATTTT
TRBJ2-3 TRBV5-1 NA NA CASSLDGTSTDTQYF TGCGCCAGCAGCTTGGATGGGACTAGCACAGATACGCAGTATTTT
TRBJ2-6 TRBV19 NA few CASIGGTGIPPSGANVLTF TGTGCCAGTATCGGAGGAACAGGGATCCCACCCTCTGGGGCCAACGTCCTGACTTTC
TRBJ2-3 TRBV6-1 NA NA CASSEVMGGFEDTQYF TGTGCCAGCAGTGAAGTAATGGGGGGTTTTGAAGATACGCAGTATTTT
TRBJ2-1 TRBV5-1 TRBD1 NA CASSLRQGRDNEQFF TGCGCCAGCAGCTTACGACAGGGGAGAGACAATGAGCAGTTCTTC
TRBJ1-5 TRBV19 TRBD1 few CASSIRGGKGQPQHF TGTGCCAGTAGTATACGAGGGGGCAAGGGTCAGCCCCAGCATTTT
TRBJ2-7 TRBV30 NA few CAWSVLDRSYEQYF TGTGCCTGGAGTGTACTCGACAGATCCTACGAGCAGTACTTC
TRBJ2-1 TRBV11-1 NA NA CASSTARVVNEQFF TGTGCCAGCAGCACCGCCAGGGTAGTCAATGAGCAGTTCTTC
TRBJ1-2 TRBV27 TRBD1 NA CASRSRDRDGYTF TGTGCCAGCAGATCCCGGGACAGGGACGGCTACACCTTC
TRBJ2-2 TRBV6-5 NA NA CASRGLQNTGELFF TGTGCCAGCAGGGGACTTCAGAACACCGGGGAGCTGTTTTTT
TRBJ1-1 TRBV5-4 NA NA CASSLGGATNTEAFF TGTGCCAGCAGCTTGGGCGGGGCCACGAACACTGAAGCTTTCTTT
TRBJ1-2 TRBV27 NA NA CASSPGAWYGYTF TGTGCCAGCAGTCCAGGGGCGTGGTATGGCTACACCTTC
TRBJ1-2 TRBV7-2 TRBD1 once CASSLPWTGNDGYTF TGTGCCAGCAGCCTCCCCTGGACAGGGAACGATGGCTACACCTTC
TRBJ1-4 TRBV5-1 TRBD1 NA CASRSQGARNEKLFF TGCGCCAGCAGATCCCAGGGGGCAAGGAATGAAAAACTGTTTTTT
TRBJ1-5 TRBV2 TRBD1 NA CASSEERGTGNQPQHF TGTGCCAGCAGTGAAGAGAGAGGGACAGGGAATCAGCCCCAGCATTTT
TRBJ2-1 TRBV11-1 NA NA CASSPLLGPDNEQFF TGTGCCAGCAGCCCCCTTTTGGGCCCTGACAATGAGCAGTTCTTC
TRBJ1-6 TRBV11-2 NA NA CASSLLQQGHNSPLHF TGTGCCAGCAGCTTACTCCAACAGGGTCATAATTCACCCCTCCACTTT
TRBJ1-1 TRBV7-2 TRBD1 few CASRQGARTEAFF TGTGCCAGCCGACAGGGTGCTCGCACTGAAGCTTTCTTT
TRBJ2-5 TRBV28 NA NA CASSRPWPQETQYF TGTGCCAGCAGTCGTCCATGGCCCCAAGAGACCCAGTACTTC
TRBJ2-1 TRBV28 TRBD2 NA CASRGLAGHGEQFF TGTGCCAGCAGGGGACTAGCGGGCCACGGTGAGCAGTTCTTC
TRBJ1-2 TRBV7-8 NA NA CASSLNSGAPDVYGYTF TGTGCCAGCAGCTTAAATTCAGGGGCCCCCGATGTTTATGGCTACACCTTC
TRBJ2-1 TRBV18 TRBD1 NA CASSPRQGITNEQFF TGTGCCAGCTCACCGCGACAGGGAATCACCAATGAGCAGTTCTTC
TRBJ2-7 TRBV6-5 NA few CASSPRGNSYEQYF TGTGCCAGCTCCCCACGCGGAAACTCCTACGAGCAGTACTTC
TRBJ1-4 TRBV27 NA NA CASSLAHRANEKLFF TGTGCCAGCAGTTTAGCACACAGGGCTAATGAAAAACTGTTTTTT